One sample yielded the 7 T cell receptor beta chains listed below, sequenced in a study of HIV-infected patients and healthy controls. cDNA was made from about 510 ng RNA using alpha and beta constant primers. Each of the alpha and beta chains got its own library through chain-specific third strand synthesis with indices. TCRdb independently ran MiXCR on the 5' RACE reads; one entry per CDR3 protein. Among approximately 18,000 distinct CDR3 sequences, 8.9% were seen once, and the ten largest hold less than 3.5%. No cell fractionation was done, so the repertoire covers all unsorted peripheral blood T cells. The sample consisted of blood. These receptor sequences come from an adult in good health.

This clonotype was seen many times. CDR3 loop: CASSIMSGEQYF. The DNA of the CDR3 is TGTGCCAGCAGTATAATGTCGGGGGAGCAGTACTTC. The rearrangement links TRBV3-1 to TRBJ2-7; D might be TRBD2 (5 bases). CDR1 LGHDT and CDR2 YNNKEL come from the germline V gene (reference sequence). The CDR3 sequence is 12 residues long. V dropped 6 bases and J dropped 7 bases, with 13 bases sitting between them.

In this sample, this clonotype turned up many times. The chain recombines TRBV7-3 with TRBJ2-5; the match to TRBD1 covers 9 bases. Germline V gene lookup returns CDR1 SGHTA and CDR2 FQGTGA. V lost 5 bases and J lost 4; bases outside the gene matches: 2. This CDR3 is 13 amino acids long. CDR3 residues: CASSTDRGETQYF. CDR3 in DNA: TGTGCCAGCAGCACGGACAGGGGAGAGACCCAGTACTTC.

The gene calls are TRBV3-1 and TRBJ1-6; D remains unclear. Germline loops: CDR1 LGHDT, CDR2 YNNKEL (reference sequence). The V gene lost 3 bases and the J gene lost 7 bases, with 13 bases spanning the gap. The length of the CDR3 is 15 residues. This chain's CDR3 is CASSQGSGGNSPLHF. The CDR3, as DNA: TGTGCCAGCAGCCAGGGGTCCGGAGGGAATTCACCCCTCCACTTT.

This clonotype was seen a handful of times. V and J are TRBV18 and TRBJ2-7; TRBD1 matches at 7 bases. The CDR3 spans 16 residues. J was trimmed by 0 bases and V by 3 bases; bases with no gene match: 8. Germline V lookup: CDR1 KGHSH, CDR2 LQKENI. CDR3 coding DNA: TGTGCCAGCTCACCGGGTCCGGGACAGAGCTCCTACGAGCAGTACTTC. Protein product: CASSPGPGQSSYEQYF.

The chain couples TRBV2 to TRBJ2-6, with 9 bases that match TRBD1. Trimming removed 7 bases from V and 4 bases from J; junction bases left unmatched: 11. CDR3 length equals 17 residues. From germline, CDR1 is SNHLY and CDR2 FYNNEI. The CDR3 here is CASTVGYRGLGANVLTF. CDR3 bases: TGTGCCAGCACCGTCGGGTACAGGGGGCTAGGGGCCAACGTCCTGACTTTC.

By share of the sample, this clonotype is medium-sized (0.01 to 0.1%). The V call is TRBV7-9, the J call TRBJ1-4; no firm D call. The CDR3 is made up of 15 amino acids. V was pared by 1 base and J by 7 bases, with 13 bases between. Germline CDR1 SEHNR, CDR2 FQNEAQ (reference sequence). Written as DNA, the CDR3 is TGTGCCAGCAGCTTAGGATCCGGGTCCGGTGAAAAACTGTTTTTT. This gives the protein CASSLGSGSGEKLFF.

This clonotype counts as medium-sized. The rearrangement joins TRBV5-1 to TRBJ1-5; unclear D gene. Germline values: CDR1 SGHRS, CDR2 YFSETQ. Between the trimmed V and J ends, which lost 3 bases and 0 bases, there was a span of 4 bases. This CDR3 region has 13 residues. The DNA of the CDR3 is TGCGCCAGCAGCTACAATAGCAATCAGCCCCAGCATTTT. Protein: CASSYNSNQPQHF.